This T cell receptor beta chain was sequenced in a study of cytomegalovirus exposure and HLA in healthy donors. Study-wide results and caveats: Available immune exposure information was restricted to CMV serostatus only. The HLA-A and HLA-B alleles of most subjects were reportedly predicted accurately from TCR beta sequences. In a later analysis, CMV-associated beta chains were mostly HLA-associated, it appeared.

Trimming took 4 bases from V and 8 from J; bases not matched to a gene: 4. The CDR3 has 14 amino acids. Germline V gives CDR1 SGHNT, CDR2 YYREEE (reference sequence). As to this clone: The antigen is undetermined.

Primers included in the PCR were 60 Vbeta and 13 Jbeta primers. Here immunoSEQ multiplex PCR was the method, and the copy in TCRdb shows in-frame clones only, minus some. The data hold about 160,000 clones, with 70% to 85% observed a single time. The sequence was collected from a man in his forties or fifties in good health and CMV-seronegative. Sequenced material: PBMCs. This rearrangement joins TRBV5-4 to TRBJ1-4, with 11 nucleotides matching TRBD1. CDR3 DNA sequence: TGTGCCAGCAGCCCGGGACAGGGGGTCGAAAAACTGTTTTTT. Protein product: CASSPGQGVEKLFF.